This T cell receptor (beta chain) was obtained from a study of OX40 agonist ivuxolimab in advanced cancers. Data came from immunoSEQ multiplex PCR; TCRdb stores just in-frame clones and leaves some out. The table lists about 100,000 clones, 90% to 95% of them singletons, with around 2.8% in the top ten. V lost 3 bases to trimming and J lost 4 bases, with 13 bases between them. This CDR3 spans 14 amino acids. CDR1 and CDR2 (germline): SGHKS, YYEKEE (reference sequence). As regards this clone: Its specificity is unknown.

General study results and limits: Expanded peripheral T-cell antigen specificity went undetermined.

The rearrangement links TRBV5-5 to TRBJ1-2; a weak D match, TRBD1 (6 bases). The sequenced sample was CD4+ or CD8+ T cells sorted from blood, obtained in a trial of the OX40 agonist ivuxolimab. The clonotype originates from an adult with an advanced solid tumor such as melanoma, head and neck, liver or kidney cancer. CDR3 coding DNA: TGTGCCAGCAGCTGGGGCCAGGGGAGCTATGGCTACACCTTC. Its protein product is CASSWGQGSYGYTF.